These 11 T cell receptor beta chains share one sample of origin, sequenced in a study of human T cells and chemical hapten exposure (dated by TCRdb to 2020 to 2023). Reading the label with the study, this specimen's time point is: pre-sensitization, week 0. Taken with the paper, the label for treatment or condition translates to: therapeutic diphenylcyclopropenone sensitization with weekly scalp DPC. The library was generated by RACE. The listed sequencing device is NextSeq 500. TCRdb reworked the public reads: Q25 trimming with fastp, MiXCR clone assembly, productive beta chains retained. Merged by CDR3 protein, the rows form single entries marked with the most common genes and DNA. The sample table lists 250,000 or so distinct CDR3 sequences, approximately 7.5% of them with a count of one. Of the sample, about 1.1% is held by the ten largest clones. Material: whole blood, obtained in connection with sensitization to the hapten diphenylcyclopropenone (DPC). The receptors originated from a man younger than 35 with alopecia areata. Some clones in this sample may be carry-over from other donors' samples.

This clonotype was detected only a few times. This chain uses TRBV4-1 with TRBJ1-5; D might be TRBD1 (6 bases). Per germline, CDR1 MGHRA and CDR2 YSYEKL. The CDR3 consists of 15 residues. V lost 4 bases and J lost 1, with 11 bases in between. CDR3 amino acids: CASSLIQGSNQPQHF. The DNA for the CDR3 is TGCGCCAGCAGCCTTATACAGGGCAGCAATCAGCCCCAGCATTTT.

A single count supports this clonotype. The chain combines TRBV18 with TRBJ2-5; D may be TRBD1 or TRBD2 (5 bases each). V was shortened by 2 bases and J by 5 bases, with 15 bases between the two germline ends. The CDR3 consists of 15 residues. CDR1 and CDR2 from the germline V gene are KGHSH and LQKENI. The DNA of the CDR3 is TGTGCCAGCTCACCAGGGGCCTCGGGGAAGGAGACCCAGTACTTC. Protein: CASSPGASGKETQYF.

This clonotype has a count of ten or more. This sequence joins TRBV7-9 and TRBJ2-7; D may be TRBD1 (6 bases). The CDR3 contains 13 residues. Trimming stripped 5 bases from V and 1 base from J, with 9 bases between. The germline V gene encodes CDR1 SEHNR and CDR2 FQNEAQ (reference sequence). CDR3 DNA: TGTGCCAGCAGCCGGGACAATTCCTACGAGCAGTACTTC. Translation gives CASSRDNSYEQYF.

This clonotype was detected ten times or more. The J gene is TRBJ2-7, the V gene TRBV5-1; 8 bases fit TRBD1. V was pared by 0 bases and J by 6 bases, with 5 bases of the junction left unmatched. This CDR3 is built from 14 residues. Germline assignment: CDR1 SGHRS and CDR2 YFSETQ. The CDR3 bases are TGCGCCAGCAGCTTGGGGGCAGGGGGCGGCGAGCAGTACTTC. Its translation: CASSLGAGGGEQYF.

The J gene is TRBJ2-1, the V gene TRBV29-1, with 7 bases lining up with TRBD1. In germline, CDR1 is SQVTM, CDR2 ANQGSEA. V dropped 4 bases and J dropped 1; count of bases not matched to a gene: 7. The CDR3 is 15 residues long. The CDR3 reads CSVGRGRRSYNEQFF. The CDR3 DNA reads TGCAGCGTTGGAAGGGGGCGGAGGTCCTACAATGAGCAGTTCTTC.

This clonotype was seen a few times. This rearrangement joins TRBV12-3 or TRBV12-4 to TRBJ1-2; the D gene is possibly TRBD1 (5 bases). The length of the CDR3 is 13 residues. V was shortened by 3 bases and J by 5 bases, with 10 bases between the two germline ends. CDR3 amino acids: CASSFRTPYGYTF. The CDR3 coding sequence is TGTGCCAGCAGTTTCAGGACACCTTATGGCTACACCTTC.

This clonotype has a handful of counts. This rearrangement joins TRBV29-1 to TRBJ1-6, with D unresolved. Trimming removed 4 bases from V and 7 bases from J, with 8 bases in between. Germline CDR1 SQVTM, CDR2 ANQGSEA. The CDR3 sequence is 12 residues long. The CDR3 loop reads CSVGEGNSPLHF. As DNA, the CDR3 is TGCAGCGTTGGGGAAGGGAATTCACCCCTCCACTTT.

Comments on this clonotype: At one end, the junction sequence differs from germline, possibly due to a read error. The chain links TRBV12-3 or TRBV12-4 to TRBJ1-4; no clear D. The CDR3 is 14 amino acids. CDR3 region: CASSYRTRYENLFF. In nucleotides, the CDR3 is TGTGCCAGCAGTTATAGAACCCGTTATGAAAATCTGTTTTTT.

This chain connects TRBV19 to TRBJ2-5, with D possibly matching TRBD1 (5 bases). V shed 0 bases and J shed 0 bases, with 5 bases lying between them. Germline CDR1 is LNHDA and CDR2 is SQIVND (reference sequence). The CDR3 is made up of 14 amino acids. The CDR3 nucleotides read TGTGCCAGTAGTATAGACAGGGACCAAGAGACCCAGTACTTC. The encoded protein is CASSIDRDQETQYF.

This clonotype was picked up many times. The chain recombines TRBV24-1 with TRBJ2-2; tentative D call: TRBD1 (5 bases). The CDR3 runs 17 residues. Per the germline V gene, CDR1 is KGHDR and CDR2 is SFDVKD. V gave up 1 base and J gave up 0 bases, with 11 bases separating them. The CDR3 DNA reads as TGTGCCACCAGTGATTTACAGGCCGACGCGAACACCGGGGAGCTGTTTTTT. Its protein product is CATSDLQADANTGELFF.

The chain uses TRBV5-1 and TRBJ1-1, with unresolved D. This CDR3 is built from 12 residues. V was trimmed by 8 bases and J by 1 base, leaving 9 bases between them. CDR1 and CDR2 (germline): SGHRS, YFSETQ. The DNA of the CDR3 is TGCGCCAGTACCTCGGGGAACACTGAAGCTTTCTTT. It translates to CASTSGNTEAFF.